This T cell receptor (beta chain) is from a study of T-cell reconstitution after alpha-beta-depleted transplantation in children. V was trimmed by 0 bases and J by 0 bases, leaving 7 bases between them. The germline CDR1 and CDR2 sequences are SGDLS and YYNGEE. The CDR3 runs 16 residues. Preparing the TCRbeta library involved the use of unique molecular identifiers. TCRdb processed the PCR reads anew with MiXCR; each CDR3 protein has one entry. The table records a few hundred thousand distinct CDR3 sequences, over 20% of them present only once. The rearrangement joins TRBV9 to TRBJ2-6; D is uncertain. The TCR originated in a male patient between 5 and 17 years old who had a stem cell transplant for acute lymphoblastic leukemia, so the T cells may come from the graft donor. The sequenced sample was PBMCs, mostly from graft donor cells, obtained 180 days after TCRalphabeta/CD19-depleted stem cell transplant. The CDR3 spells CASSVARTSGANVLTF. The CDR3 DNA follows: TGTGCCAGCAGCGTAGCTAGGACCTCTGGGGCCAACGTCCTGACTTTC.